This T cell receptor (beta chain) was sequenced during a study of siplizumab effects on memory and regulatory T cells. Regarding the study as a whole: Only a minor fraction of alloreactive clones mapped to unstimulated subsets. A naive or memory phenotype could not be assigned to roughly 75-96% of the proliferating CD4+ or CD8+ clones. Naive T cells seemed more diverse than memory cells; they also seemed major alloresponse contributors.

Sequencing used immunoSEQ multiplex PCR; TCRdb keeps in-frame clones, though not all of them. The sample shows approximately 65,000 clones, around 79% of them seen only once. Germline V gene data show CDR1 as MNHNS and CDR2 as SASEGT. V lost 6 bases, J lost 7 bases, and 12 bases stayed unmatched. The CDR3 spans 15 residues. Worth noting for this clone: Antigen unknown.

The sequence was collected from a human donor in good health. Input material: memory CD4+ T cells sorted from blood. This chain connects TRBV6-1 to TRBJ1-1; TRBD1 aligns across 9 bases. The CDR3 DNA reads TGTGCCAGCAGGCCCCCCGGACAGGGGATAAGTGAAGCTTTCTTT. This sequence encodes CASRPPGQGISEAFF.